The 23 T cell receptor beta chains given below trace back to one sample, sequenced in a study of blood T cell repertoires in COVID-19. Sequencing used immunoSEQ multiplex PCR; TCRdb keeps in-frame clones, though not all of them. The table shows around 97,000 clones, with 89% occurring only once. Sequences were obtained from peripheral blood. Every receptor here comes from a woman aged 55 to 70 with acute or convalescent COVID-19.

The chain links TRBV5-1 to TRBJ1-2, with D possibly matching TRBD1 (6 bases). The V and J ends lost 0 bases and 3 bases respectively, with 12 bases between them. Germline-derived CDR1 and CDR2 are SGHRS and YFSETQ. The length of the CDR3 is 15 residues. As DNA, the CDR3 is TGCGCCAGCAGCTTGGATCCAGGGGAAGACTATGGCTACACCTTC. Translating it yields CASSLDPGEDYGYTF. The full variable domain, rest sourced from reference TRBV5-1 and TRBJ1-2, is KAGVTQTPRYLIKTRGQQVTLSCSPISGHRSVSWYQQTPGQGLQFLFEYFSETQRNKGNFPGRFSGRQFSNSRSEMNVSTLELGDSALYLCASSLDPGEDYGYTFGSGTRLTVV.

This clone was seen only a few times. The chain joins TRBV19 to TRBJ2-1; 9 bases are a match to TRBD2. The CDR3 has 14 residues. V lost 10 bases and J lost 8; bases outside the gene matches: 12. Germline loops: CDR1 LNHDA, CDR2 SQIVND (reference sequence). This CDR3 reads CATRGRAGRYEQFF. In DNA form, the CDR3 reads TGTGCCACACGCGGGAGGGCGGGAAGATATGAGCAGTTCTTC.

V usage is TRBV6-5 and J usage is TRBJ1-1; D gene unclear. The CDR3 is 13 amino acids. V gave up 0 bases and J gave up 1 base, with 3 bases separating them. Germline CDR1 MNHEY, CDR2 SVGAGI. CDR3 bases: TGTGCCAGCAGTTACTCTCAGAACACTGAAGCTTTCTTT. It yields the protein CASSYSQNTEAFF.

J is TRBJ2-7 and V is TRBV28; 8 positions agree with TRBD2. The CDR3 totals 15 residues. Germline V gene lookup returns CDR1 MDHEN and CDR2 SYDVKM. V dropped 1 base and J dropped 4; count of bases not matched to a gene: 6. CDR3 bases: TGTGCCAGCAGTTTATCAGCGGGAGATAAATACGAGCAGTACTTC. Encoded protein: CASSLSAGDKYEQYF.

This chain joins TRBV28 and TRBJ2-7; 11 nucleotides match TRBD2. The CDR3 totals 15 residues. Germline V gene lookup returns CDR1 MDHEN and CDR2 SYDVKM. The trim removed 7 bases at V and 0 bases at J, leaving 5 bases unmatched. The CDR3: CASTTLAGVSYEQYF. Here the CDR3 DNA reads TGTGCCAGCACAACACTAGCGGGGGTCTCCTACGAGCAGTACTTC.

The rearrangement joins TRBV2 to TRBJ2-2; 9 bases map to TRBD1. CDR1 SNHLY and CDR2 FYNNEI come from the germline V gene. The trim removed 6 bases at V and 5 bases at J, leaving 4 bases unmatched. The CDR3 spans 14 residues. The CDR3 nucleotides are TGTGCCAGCAGCGCGACAGGGGGTACCGGGGAGCTGTTTTTT. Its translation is CASSATGGTGELFF.

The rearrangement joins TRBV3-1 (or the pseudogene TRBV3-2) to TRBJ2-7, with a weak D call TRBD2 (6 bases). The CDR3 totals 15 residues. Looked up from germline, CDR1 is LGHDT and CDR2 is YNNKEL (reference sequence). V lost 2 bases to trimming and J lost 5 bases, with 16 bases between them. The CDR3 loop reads CASSQILGGGHEQYF. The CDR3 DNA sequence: TGTGCCAGCAGCCAAATTCTGGGGGGTGGCCACGAGCAGTACTTC.

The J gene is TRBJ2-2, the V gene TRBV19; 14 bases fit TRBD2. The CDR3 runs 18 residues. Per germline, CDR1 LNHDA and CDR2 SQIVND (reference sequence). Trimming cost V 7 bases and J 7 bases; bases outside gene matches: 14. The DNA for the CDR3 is TGTGCCAGTAAGCCAGCCACCGGGACTAGCGGGAGAGGCGGGGAGCTGTTTTTT. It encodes CASKPATGTSGRGGELFF.

The CDR3 spells CASSLEGGRYTGELFF. As DNA, the CDR3 is TGTGCCAGCAGCTTAGAAGGCGGGAGGTATACCGGGGAGCTGTTTTTT. This chain joins TRBV11-2 and TRBJ2-2, with TRBD2 matching over 8 bases. This CDR3 has 16 amino acids. After removal of 0 bases from V and 5 bases from J, the junction contained 5 bases not matched to a gene. The germline V gene has CDR1 SGHAT and CDR2 FQNNGV.

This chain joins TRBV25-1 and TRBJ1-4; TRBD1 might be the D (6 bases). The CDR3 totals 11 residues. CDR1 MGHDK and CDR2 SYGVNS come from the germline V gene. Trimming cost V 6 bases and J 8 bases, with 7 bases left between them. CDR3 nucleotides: TGTGCCAGCAGCGACAGGGAAAAACTGTTTTTT. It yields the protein CASSDREKLFF.

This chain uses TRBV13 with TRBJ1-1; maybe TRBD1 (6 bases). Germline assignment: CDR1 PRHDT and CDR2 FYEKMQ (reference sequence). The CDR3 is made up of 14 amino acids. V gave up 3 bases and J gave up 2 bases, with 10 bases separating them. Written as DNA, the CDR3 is TGTGCCAGCAGCTTGGGCAGGGGTAACACTGAAGCTTTCTTT. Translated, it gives CASSLGRGNTEAFF.

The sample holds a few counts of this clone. CDR3 DNA sequence: TGTGCCAGCAGCCCTGGACAGGCCTGGAACGAGCAGTACTTC. Translated: CASSPGQAWNEQYF. The V call is TRBV11-2, the J call TRBJ2-7; TRBD1 matches at 7 bases. The J segment lost 5 bases and the V segment lost 5 bases, leaving 9 bases of the junction unmatched. The CDR3 runs to 14 residues. Germline-derived CDR1 and CDR2 are SGHAT and FQNNGV.

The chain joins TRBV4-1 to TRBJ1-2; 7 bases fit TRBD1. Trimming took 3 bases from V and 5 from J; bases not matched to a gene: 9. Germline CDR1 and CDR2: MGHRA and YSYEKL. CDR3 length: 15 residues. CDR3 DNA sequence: TGCGCCAGCAGCCAGCCCGACAGGGTAGGATATGGCTACACCTTC. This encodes CASSQPDRVGYGYTF.

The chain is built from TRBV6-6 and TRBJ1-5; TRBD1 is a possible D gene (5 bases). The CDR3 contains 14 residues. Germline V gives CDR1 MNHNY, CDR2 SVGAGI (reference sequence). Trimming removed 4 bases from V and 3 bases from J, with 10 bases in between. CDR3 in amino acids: CASSLQEINQPQHF. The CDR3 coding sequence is TGTGCCAGCAGTTTACAGGAGATCAATCAGCCCCAGCATTTT.

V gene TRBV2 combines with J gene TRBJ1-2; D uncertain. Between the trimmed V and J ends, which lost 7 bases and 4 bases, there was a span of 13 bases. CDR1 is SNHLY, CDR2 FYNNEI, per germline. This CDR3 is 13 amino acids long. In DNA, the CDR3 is TGTGCCAGCACCCTAACCGAGTCCTATGGCTACACCTTC. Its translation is CASTLTESYGYTF.

In DNA, the CDR3 is TGTGCCAGCTCACCAGCTAGAAATTACGAGCAGTACTTC. This codes for CASSPARNYEQYF. V usage is TRBV18 and J usage is TRBJ2-7, with unresolved D. The CDR3 runs to 13 residues. Trimming removed 2 bases from V and 4 bases from J, with 9 bases in between. Germline CDR1 reads KGHSH; CDR2 reads LQKENI.

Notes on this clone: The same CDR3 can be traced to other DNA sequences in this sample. CDR3 in DNA: TGTGCCAGCAGCCCTTCGACTAGCACAGATACGCAGTATTTT. Translation gives CASSPSTSTDTQYF. J is TRBJ2-3 and V is TRBV7-9, with D uncertain. Germline CDR1 and CDR2: SEHNR and FQNEAQ (reference sequence). The CDR3 runs to 14 residues. The germline V and J ends were trimmed by 5 bases and 0 bases, with 9 bases remaining between them.

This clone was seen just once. The CDR3 protein is CAWTPWTEGAPLHF. DNA of the CDR3: TGTGCCTGGACCCCCTGGACCGAAGGGGCACCCCTCCACTTT. This sequence joins TRBV30 and TRBJ1-6; tentative D call: TRBD1 (5 bases). V shed 4 bases and J shed 11 bases, with 18 bases lying between them. Per the germline V gene, CDR1 is GTSNPN and CDR2 is SVGIG (reference sequence). There are 14 residues in the CDR3.

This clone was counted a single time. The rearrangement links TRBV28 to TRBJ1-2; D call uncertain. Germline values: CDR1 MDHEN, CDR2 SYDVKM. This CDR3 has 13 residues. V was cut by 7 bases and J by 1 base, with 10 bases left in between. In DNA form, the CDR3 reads TGTGCCAGCAAGGAGGTCGTTAACTATGGCTACACCTTC. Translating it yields CASKEVVNYGYTF.

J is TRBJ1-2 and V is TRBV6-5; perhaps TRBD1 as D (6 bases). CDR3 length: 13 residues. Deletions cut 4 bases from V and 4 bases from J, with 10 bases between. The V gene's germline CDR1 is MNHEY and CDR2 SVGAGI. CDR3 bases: TGTGCCAGCAGTTGGGGGCAAACCTATGGCTACACCTTC. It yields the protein CASSWGQTYGYTF.

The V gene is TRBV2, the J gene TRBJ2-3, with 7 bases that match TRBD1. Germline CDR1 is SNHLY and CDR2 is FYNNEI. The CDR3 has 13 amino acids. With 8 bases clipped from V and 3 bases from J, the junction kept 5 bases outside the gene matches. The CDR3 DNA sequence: TGTGCCAGCCAAGGGGGCGCGACAGATACGCAGTATTTT. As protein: CASQGGATDTQYF.

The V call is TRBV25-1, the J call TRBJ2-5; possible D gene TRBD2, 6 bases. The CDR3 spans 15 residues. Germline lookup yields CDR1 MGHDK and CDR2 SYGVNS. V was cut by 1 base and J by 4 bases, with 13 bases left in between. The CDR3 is CASSEWRGARETQYF. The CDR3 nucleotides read TGTGCCAGCAGTGAATGGCGGGGAGCAAGAGAGACCCAGTACTTC.

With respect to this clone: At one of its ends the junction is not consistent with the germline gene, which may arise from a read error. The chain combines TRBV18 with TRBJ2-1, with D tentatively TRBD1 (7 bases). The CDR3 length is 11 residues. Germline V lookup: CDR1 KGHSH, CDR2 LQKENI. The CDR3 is CASSQDRDSLF. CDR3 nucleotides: TGTGCCAGCTCACAAGACAGGGACTCGCTCTTC. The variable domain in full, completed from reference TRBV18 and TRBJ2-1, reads NAGVMQNPRHLVRRRGQEARLRCSPMKGHSHVYWYRQLPEEGLKFMVYLQKENIIDESGMPKERFSAEFPKEGPSILRIQQVVRGDSAAYFCASSQDRDSLFGPGTRLTVL.